This entry lists 24 T cell receptor beta chains sequenced from one sample in a study of cytomegalovirus exposure and HLA in healthy donors. The PCR employed 60 Vbeta primers together with 13 Jbeta primers. Assay used: immunoSEQ multiplex PCR; TCRdb lists only in-frame clones, some missing. This table lists 150,000 to 200,000 clones. The sample consisted of PBMCs. All receptors derive from a man aged 30-40 years in good health and CMV-seronegative.

The J gene is TRBJ1-4, the V gene TRBV14; 9 bases align to TRBD1. The V gene's germline CDR1 is SGHDN and CDR2 FVKESK. The junction had 6 bases not matched to a gene; V was cut back by 2 bases and J by 8 bases. CDR3 length: 15 amino acids. For the CDR3, the DNA is TGTGCCAGCAGCCAAAACAGGGGGCCGAGGGAAAAACTGTTTTTT. This sequence encodes CASSQNRGPREKLFF.

J is TRBJ1-2 and V is TRBV5-1, with D possibly being TRBD1 (6 bases). The CDR3 has 14 amino acids. V lost 3 bases and J 2 bases, leaving 11 bases between the germline ends. The germline gives CDR1 SGHRS, CDR2 YFSETQ. The CDR3 is CASSSGDRNYGYTF. CDR3 nucleotide sequence: TGCGCCAGCAGCTCCGGAGACAGGAACTATGGCTACACCTTC.

The rearrangement joins TRBV18 to TRBJ1-5; 8 bases are a match to TRBD1. Looked up from germline, CDR1 is KGHSH and CDR2 is LQKENI. This CDR3 has 14 amino acids. The V gene end was trimmed by 4 bases and the J gene end by 10 bases; junction bases not matched to a gene: 9. CDR3 in DNA: TGTGCCAGCTCACTACAGGGGGGCGGCGAACCCCAGCATTTT. This gives the protein CASSLQGGGEPQHF.

The rearrangement uses TRBV27 and TRBJ2-3; TRBD2 aligns across 10 bases. Looked up from germline, CDR1 is MNHEY and CDR2 is SMNVEV (reference sequence). The ends lost 6 bases at V and 2 bases at J; junction bases unmatched: 5. CDR3 length: 15 amino acids. CDR3 residues: CASRKLAGHTDTQYF. CDR3 coding DNA: TGTGCCAGCAGGAAACTAGCGGGGCACACAGATACGCAGTATTTT.

The CDR3 is CASSYGRGGEAFF. In DNA, the CDR3 is TGTGCCAGCAGCTACGGAAGAGGGGGTGAAGCTTTCTTT. This chain links TRBV7-9 with TRBJ1-1, with a tentative D call TRBD1 (6 bases). With 4 bases removed from V and 7 bases from J, the gap between germline ends came to 13 bases. Per germline, CDR1 SEHNR and CDR2 FQNEAQ (reference sequence). The length of the CDR3 is 13 residues. The full variable domain, completed using reference TRBV7-9 and TRBJ1-1, is DTGVSQNPRHKITKRGQNVTFRCDPISEHNRLYWYRQTLGQGPEFLTYFQNEAQLEKSRLLSDRFSAERPKGSFSTLEIQRTEQGDSAMYLCASSYGRGGEAFFGQGTRLTVV.

The rearrangement joins TRBV7-8 to TRBJ1-5, with D possibly being TRBD1 (6 bases). The CDR3 is 16 residues long. The V and J ends lost 0 bases and 4 bases respectively, with 13 bases between them. The germline CDR1 and CDR2 sequences are SGHVS and FQNEAQ. CDR3 DNA: TGTGCCAGCAGCTTAGCGAGGGGGGGTAAAAATCAGCCCCAGCATTTT. As protein: CASSLARGGKNQPQHF.

The rearrangement joins TRBV19 to TRBJ2-3, with TRBD1 matching 8 bases. The trim removed 4 bases at V and 4 bases at J, leaving 10 bases unmatched. The CDR3 extends over 16 amino acids. CDR1 LNHDA and CDR2 SQIVND come from the germline V gene (reference sequence). The CDR3 spells CASSRDRLGSADTQYF. The CDR3 nucleotides are TGTGCCAGTAGTAGGGACAGGCTGGGTAGCGCAGATACGCAGTATTTT.

CDR3: CASSSGSTDTQYF. DNA for the CDR3: TGTGCCAGCAGTTCAGGGAGCACAGATACGCAGTATTTT. V usage is TRBV6-4 and J usage is TRBJ2-3; TRBD1 might be the D (5 bases). This CDR3 comprises 13 residues. Germline V lookup: CDR1 MRHNA, CDR2 SNTAGT. The V gene lost 5 bases and the J gene lost 0 bases, with 6 bases spanning the gap.

The rearrangement uses TRBV27 and TRBJ2-7; the match to TRBD1 covers 7 bases. The length of the CDR3 is 15 residues. With 2 bases clipped from V and 0 bases from J, the junction kept 4 bases outside the gene matches. Per the germline V gene, CDR1 is MNHEY and CDR2 is SMNVEV (reference sequence). The CDR3 nucleotides read TGTGCCAGCAGTTTAGTCGGGGACAGCTCCTACGAGCAGTACTTC. Translation: CASSLVGDSSYEQYF.

The chain is built from TRBV10-1 and TRBJ2-1; TRBD2 agrees at 16 bases. Germline V gives CDR1 WNHNN, CDR2 SYGVQD (reference sequence). Unmatched junction bases numbered 8, after V lost 0 bases and J lost 9 bases. This CDR3 has 18 amino acids. The chain's CDR3 is CASSESVGTSGRAIEQFF. Written as DNA, the CDR3 is TGCGCCAGCAGTGAGTCGGTTGGGACTAGCGGGAGGGCCATTGAGCAGTTCTTC.

The chain joins TRBV30 to TRBJ2-1, with D perhaps matching TRBD2 (6 bases). Per the germline V gene, CDR1 is GTSNPN and CDR2 is SVGIG (reference sequence). The CDR3 loop spans 12 amino acids. V was clipped by 8 bases and J by 7 bases, with 15 bases between them. The CDR3 DNA reads as TGTGCCCGGGCGGGGAGTCTAAATGAGCAGTTCTTC. Amino acids: CARAGSLNEQFF. Combining the CDR3 with reference TRBV30 and TRBJ2-1 gives the whole variable domain SQTIHQWPATLVQPVGSPLSLECTVEGTSNPNLYWYRQAAGRGLQLLFYSVGIGQISSEVPQNLSASRPQDRQFILSSKKLLLSDSGFYLCARAGSLNEQFFGPGTRLTVL.

The chain carries TRBV19 and TRBJ1-2, with TRBD1 matching over 8 bases. The germline gives CDR1 LNHDA, CDR2 SQIVND (reference sequence). This CDR3 contains 15 residues. The V gene end was trimmed by 4 bases and the J gene end by 2 bases; junction bases not matched to a gene: 6. The CDR3 DNA is TGTGCCAGTAGTAAACAGGGGGTCGACAACTATGGCTACACCTTC. This encodes CASSKQGVDNYGYTF.

V and J are TRBV4-1 and TRBJ1-4; D is ambiguous. There are 17 residues in the CDR3. The germline V gene has CDR1 MGHRA and CDR2 YSYEKL. The germline V and J ends were trimmed by 1 base and 0 bases, with 12 bases remaining between them. Written as DNA, the CDR3 is TGCGCCAGCAGCCAAGTGTTAGTAACAGCAACTAATGAAAAACTGTTTTTT. Protein product: CASSQVLVTATNEKLFF.

To note about this clone: At one end the junction does not follow the germline gene, possibly because of a read error. The chain recombines TRBV30 with TRBJ1-3; TRBD1 agrees at 7 bases. The CDR3 runs to 14 residues. CDR1 is GTSNPN and CDR2 is SVGIG in the germline V gene (reference sequence). CDR3 nucleotide sequence: TGTGCCTGGAGTGCGACAGGGAGCGGAAGCACCATATATTTT. It encodes CAWSATGSGSTIYF.

The chain uses TRBV4-2 and TRBJ2-7, with 9 bases lining up with TRBD2. V trimming: 0 bases; J trimming: 0 bases; junction bases outside the gene matches: 9. Germline V lookup: CDR1 LGHNA, CDR2 YNFKEQ. The CDR3 contains 18 residues. Here the CDR3 DNA reads TGTGCCAGCAGCCAAGATACGGGGGGACTAGCACTCTCCTACGAGCAGTACTTC. It specifies CASSQDTGGLALSYEQYF.

The chain links TRBV29-1 to TRBJ1-1, with a weak D call TRBD1 (6 bases). The CDR3 contains 13 residues. V was shortened by 1 base and J by 3 bases, with 9 bases between the two germline ends. Germline values: CDR1 SQVTM, CDR2 ANQGSEA. The CDR3 spells CSVEAGAYTEAFF. The CDR3 nucleotides read TGCAGCGTTGAAGCAGGGGCCTACACTGAAGCTTTCTTT.

The chain links TRBV14 to TRBJ2-2; tentatively, D is TRBD2 (5 bases). V was trimmed by 1 base and J by 1 base, leaving 13 bases between them. Per the germline V gene, CDR1 is SGHDN and CDR2 is FVKESK. There are 17 residues in the CDR3. The CDR3 sequence is CASSQGYAGLNTGELFF. CDR3 sequence (DNA): TGTGCCAGCAGCCAAGGGTACGCGGGCCTGAACACCGGGGAGCTGTTTTTT. Full variable domain (remainder filled in from reference TRBV14 and TRBJ2-2): EAGVTQFPSHSVIEKGQTVTLRCDPISGHDNLYWYRRVMGKEIKFLLHFVKESKQDESGMPNNRFLAERTGGTYSTLKVQPAELEDSGVYFCASSQGYAGLNTGELFFGEGSRLTVL.

The chain uses TRBV6-5 and TRBJ2-1; maybe TRBD2 (6 bases). CDR1 and CDR2 (germline): MNHEY, SVGAGI. The length of the CDR3 is 14 residues. V lost 7 bases and J lost 5, with 15 bases in between. Here the CDR3 DNA reads TGTGCCAGCAAAGTAGACGGGAGTGACAATGAGCAGTTCTTC. This codes for CASKVDGSDNEQFF.

With regard to this clone: In the same sample, other DNA sequences code for this CDR3. The chain joins TRBV27 to TRBJ2-1, with D tentatively TRBD2 (5 bases). This CDR3 is built from 16 residues. The germline V gene has CDR1 MNHEY and CDR2 SMNVEV (reference sequence). V was clipped by 3 bases and J by 0 bases, with 12 bases between them. The CDR3 reads CASSFYGGSSYNEQFF. The CDR3, as DNA: TGTGCCAGCAGTTTCTACGGTGGGAGCTCCTACAATGAGCAGTTCTTC.

This chain links TRBV4-1 with TRBJ2-3, with 8 bases that match TRBD1. The CDR3 has 16 residues. Per germline, CDR1 MGHRA and CDR2 YSYEKL. The J segment lost 1 base and the V segment lost 4 bases, leaving 7 bases of the junction unmatched. The CDR3 nucleotides read TGCGCCAGCAGCCGTCGACAGGGGCTAGGCACAGATACGCAGTATTTT. Protein sequence: CASSRRQGLGTDTQYF.

The chain employs TRBV5-4 and TRBJ2-1; 8 bases match TRBD1. V dropped 4 bases and J dropped 10; count of bases not matched to a gene: 7. Germline assignment: CDR1 SGHNT and CDR2 YYREEE (reference sequence). The CDR3 is 13 amino acids. This chain's CDR3 is CASSPPDRVEQFF. The CDR3 bases are TGTGCCAGCAGCCCACCGGACAGGGTAGAGCAGTTCTTC.

The rearrangement links TRBV9 to TRBJ1-2; 9 nucleotides align to TRBD1. Germline V gives CDR1 SGDLS, CDR2 YYNGEE. There are 19 residues in the CDR3. Trimming took 4 bases from V and 0 from J; bases not matched to a gene: 16. CDR3 residues: CASSSPAYYRGHTNYGYTF. The CDR3 DNA sequence: TGTGCCAGCAGCTCCCCAGCATATTACAGGGGGCATACTAACTATGGCTACACCTTC.

The chain recombines TRBV15 with TRBJ2-1; 8 bases line up with TRBD2. After removal of 2 bases from V and 5 bases from J, the junction contained 14 bases not matched to a gene. The CDR3 spans 18 residues. The germline gives CDR1 LNHNV, CDR2 YYDKDF (reference sequence). CDR3 sequence: CATSRSPKRGPRDNEQFF. The CDR3 DNA is TGTGCCACCAGCAGATCCCCAAAGCGGGGGCCACGCGACAATGAGCAGTTCTTC. Based on the CDR3 plus reference TRBV15 and TRBJ2-1, the full variable domain is DAMVIQNPRYQVTQFGKPVTLSCSQTLNHNVMYWYQQKSSQAPKLLFHYYDKDFNNEADTPDNFQSRRPNTSFCFLDIRSPGLGDTAMYLCATSRSPKRGPRDNEQFFGPGTRLTVL.

The CDR3 sequence is CSVQQETQYF. CDR3 in DNA: TGCAGCGTCCAACAAGAGACCCAGTACTTC. This chain links TRBV29-1 with TRBJ2-5; D unclear. V was trimmed by 6 bases and J by 2 bases, leaving 4 bases between them. Germline V gene data show CDR1 as SQVTM and CDR2 as ANQGSEA. The CDR3 length is 10 residues.